The 22 T cell receptor beta chains below come from one sample, sequenced in a study of cytomegalovirus exposure and HLA in healthy donors (dated by TCRdb to the late 2010s). The library was produced with the immunoSEQ multiplex PCR assay. TCRdb provides this immuneACCESS table in a form limited to in-frame rearrangements. Some clones are lacking; in checked studies, under half of them reflect an unresolved V gene, and why the rest are absent is not known. The sample profile shows 150,000 or so clones; around 82% of them were found once. The ten largest make up 10% to 13% of the sample. The sequenced sample was PBMCs. The origin of the receptors is a man under 40 in good health and CMV-seropositive.

V gene TRBV30 combines with J gene TRBJ2-1; D remains ambiguous. The CDR3 extends over 12 amino acids. The V gene lost 0 bases and the J gene lost 6 bases, with 6 bases spanning the gap. Germline CDR1 GTSNPN, CDR2 SVGIG (reference sequence). The CDR3 DNA is TGTGCCTGGAGTGTAAACATCAATGAGCAGTTCTTC. It yields the protein CAWSVNINEQFF.

The chain couples TRBV27 to TRBJ1-5, with D possibly being TRBD1 (5 bases). This CDR3 comprises 16 residues. Trimming took 5 bases from V and 2 from J, leaving 16 bases between them. Germline lookup yields CDR1 MNHEY and CDR2 SMNVEV (reference sequence). Here the CDR3 DNA reads TGTGCCAGCAGTCCCCCAGGGCCCTTGGGCAATCAGCCCCAGCATTTT. Residues: CASSPPGPLGNQPQHF.

A note on this clone: This sample also contains other DNA sequences that code for the same CDR3. The rearrangement uses TRBV9 and TRBJ2-1; 11 bases fit TRBD2. J was trimmed by 6 bases and V by 0 bases; bases with no gene match: 2. In germline, CDR1 is SGDLS, CDR2 YYNGEE. The CDR3 contains 15 residues. The CDR3 bases are TGTGCCAGCAGCGTAGGTCTAGCGGGAGGCAATGAGCAGTTCTTC. This encodes CASSVGLAGGNEQFF. The variable domain in full, with the rest retrieved from reference TRBV9 and TRBJ2-1, is DSGVTQTPKHLITATGQRVTLRCSPRSGDLSVYWYQQSLDQGLQFLIQYYNGEERAKGNILERFSAQQFPDLHSELNLSSLELGDSALYFCASSVGLAGGNEQFFGPGTRLTVL.

The chain employs TRBV4-3 and TRBJ1-1, with 7 nucleotides matching TRBD1. Germline assignment: CDR1 LGHNA and CDR2 YSLEER. The CDR3 runs 14 residues. J gave up 6 bases and V 4 bases, and 8 bases lay outside the gene matches. The CDR3 nucleotides are TGCGCCAGCAGCCCTTCAAAGGGACAGTCTGAAGCTTTCTTT. Protein sequence: CASSPSKGQSEAFF.

The V gene is TRBV30, the J gene TRBJ1-6, with 9 bases matching TRBD1. The length of the CDR3 is 14 residues. The junction had 5 bases not matched to a gene; V was cut back by 0 bases and J by 11 bases. Germline values: CDR1 GTSNPN, CDR2 SVGIG (reference sequence). As DNA, the CDR3 is TGTGCCTGGAGTGTCCGGACAGGGGCCCCACCCCTCCACTTT. Protein product: CAWSVRTGAPPLHF.

The chain is built from TRBV7-2 and TRBJ2-5; 7 nucleotides agree with TRBD1. The germline V gene encodes CDR1 SGHTA and CDR2 FQGNSA. The CDR3 is 13 residues long. V shed 5 bases and J 2 bases; nucleotides not matched to a gene: 2. In DNA form, the CDR3 reads TGTGCCAGCAGCAGGGACAGACAAGAGACCCAGTACTTC. Amino acids: CASSRDRQETQYF.

The chain is built from TRBV9 and TRBJ2-2, with a possible D match to TRBD2 (5 bases). Between the trimmed V and J ends, which lost 4 bases and 2 bases, there was a span of 12 bases. Per germline, CDR1 SGDLS and CDR2 YYNGEE. This CDR3 region has 15 residues. The CDR3 sequence: CASSPWGANTGELFF. The CDR3 DNA follows: TGTGCCAGCAGCCCCTGGGGAGCAAACACCGGGGAGCTGTTTTTT.

The rearrangement links TRBV5-4 to TRBJ2-7; 14 bases align to TRBD2. This CDR3 is 16 amino acids long. CDR1 and CDR2 from the germline V gene are SGHNT and YYREEE (reference sequence). V lost 0 bases and J lost 2; bases outside the gene matches: 1. The CDR3 here is CASSLGLAGGTYEQYF. As DNA, the CDR3 is TGTGCCAGCAGCTTGGGACTAGCGGGAGGGACCTACGAGCAGTACTTC.

This clone was seen a single time. The J gene is TRBJ1-1, the V gene TRBV2; TRBD1 might be the D (5 bases). The CDR3 is 17 amino acids. CDR1 is SNHLY, CDR2 FYNNEI, per germline. The V and J ends lost 3 bases and 1 base respectively, with 18 bases between them. CDR3 in DNA: TGTGCCAGCAGTGATCAAGGGGCTATATGGAGGAACACTGAAGCTTTCTTT. Amino acids: CASSDQGAIWRNTEAFF.

V and J are TRBV30 and TRBJ1-2; a possible D gene is TRBD1 (6 bases). The CDR3 loop spans 14 amino acids. In germline, CDR1 is GTSNPN, CDR2 SVGIG (reference sequence). Trimming took 2 bases from V and 5 from J, leaving 15 bases between them. The CDR3 DNA sequence: TGTGCCTGGAGTTATAGCCGGGACACATATGGCTACACCTTC. Translating it yields CAWSYSRDTYGYTF.

The chain has TRBV4-1 and TRBJ2-1, with TRBD2 identical over 10 bases. Germline values: CDR1 MGHRA, CDR2 YSYEKL. CDR3 length equals 16 residues. Trimming removed 5 bases from V and 5 bases from J; junction bases left unmatched: 9. The CDR3 here is CASSSHWTSGDNEQFF. The CDR3 DNA follows: TGCGCCAGCAGCTCTCATTGGACTAGCGGAGACAATGAGCAGTTCTTC.

The rearrangement uses TRBV10-3 and TRBJ2-7; 12 bases map to TRBD1. CDR1 is ENHRY, CDR2 SYGVKD, per germline. J was trimmed by 7 bases and V by 6 bases; bases with no gene match: 7. This CDR3 is 14 amino acids long. CDR3 nucleotides: TGTGCCATCAGCCCGGGACAGGGGGCGAGGGAGCAGTACTTC. Translation gives CAISPGQGAREQYF.

This clone was seen a handful of times. J is TRBJ2-2 and V is TRBV28; D ambiguous. Per germline, CDR1 MDHEN and CDR2 SYDVKM. The CDR3 spans 13 residues. Trimming shortened V by 6 bases and J by 1 base, and 6 bases separated the two germline ends. CDR3 sequence: CASSQMNTGELFF. As DNA, the CDR3 is TGTGCCAGCAGCCAAATGAACACCGGGGAGCTGTTTTTT.

V is TRBV30 and J is TRBJ2-7; 10 bases align to TRBD1. J gave up 4 bases and V 1 base, and 10 bases lay outside the gene matches. The CDR3 extends over 16 amino acids. Germline V gene sequence: CDR1 GTSNPN, CDR2 SVGIG (reference sequence). The DNA of the CDR3 is TGTGCCTGGAGTGACCGGTGGACAGGGGGGGAGTACGAGCAGTACTTC. Residues: CAWSDRWTGGEYEQYF.

The genes are TRBV7-3 and TRBJ1-1; D may be TRBD1 (5 bases). The CDR3 has 16 amino acids. The V end was cut by 1 base, the J end by 5 bases, with 17 bases between. Germline CDR1 reads SGHTA; CDR2 reads FQGTGA. The CDR3 coding sequence is TGTGCCAGCAGCTTAATGCCCGCGGGGGAGGGGACTGAAGCTTTCTTT. This encodes CASSLMPAGEGTEAFF.

The chain is built from TRBV5-1 and TRBJ1-2; 10 bases are shared with TRBD1. J was trimmed by 5 bases and V by 4 bases; bases with no gene match: 5. The CDR3 spans 14 residues. CDR1 is SGHRS and CDR2 is YFSETQ in the germline V gene. The CDR3 DNA reads TGCGCCAGCAGCCAGACAGGGGGCGCTTATGGCTACACCTTC. Translated, it gives CASSQTGGAYGYTF.

The V call is TRBV7-9, the J call TRBJ2-2; the D gene is possibly TRBD1 (6 bases). Germline assignment: CDR1 SEHNR and CDR2 FQNEAQ (reference sequence). V lost 8 bases and J lost 5, with 18 bases in between. CDR3 length: 15 residues. CDR3: CASSRKQGWTGELFF. The DNA for the CDR3 is TGTGCCAGCTCCCGTAAACAGGGATGGACCGGGGAGCTGTTTTTT.

The rearrangement links TRBV12-2 to TRBJ2-7; the table's TRBD2 call for D was not verified on the DNA. TRBV12-2 is marked as a pseudogene. The CDR3 extends over 15 amino acids. In nucleotides, the CDR3 is TGTGCAAGTCGCTTAGGGAACGGGGGGGACTACGAGCAGTACTTC. It is translated as CASRLGNGGDYEQYF.

The genes are TRBV7-9 and TRBJ2-3; a weak D match, TRBD1 (7 bases). With 5 bases removed from V and 1 base from J, the gap between germline ends came to 19 bases. CDR3 size: 17 residues. Germline CDR1 is SEHNR and CDR2 is FQNEAQ (reference sequence). CDR3: CASSPDGGQGGTDTQYF. CDR3 in DNA: TGTGCCAGCAGCCCAGACGGGGGCCAGGGGGGCACAGATACGCAGTATTTT.

The rearrangement uses TRBV30 and TRBJ1-2; 7 bases line up with TRBD1. Germline CDR1 is GTSNPN and CDR2 is SVGIG (reference sequence). V was clipped by 0 bases and J by 7 bases; unmatched bases: 5. The CDR3 runs to 13 residues. The CDR3 nucleotides are TGTGCCTGGAGTGTAGAGGGGGCTCTTGGCTACACCTTC. Encoded protein: CAWSVEGALGYTF.

The J gene is TRBJ2-1, the V gene TRBV30, with 14 bases lining up with TRBD2. CDR1 GTSNPN and CDR2 SVGIG come from the germline V gene (reference sequence). Trimming cost V 2 bases and J 8 bases; bases outside gene matches: 14. This CDR3 region has 18 residues. The CDR3 spells CAWSPQKGTSGSLYEQFF. Here the CDR3 DNA reads TGTGCCTGGAGTCCCCAGAAGGGGACTAGCGGGAGCCTATATGAGCAGTTCTTC.

The chain joins TRBV2 to TRBJ2-2; 8 bases agree with TRBD1. Germline V lookup: CDR1 SNHLY, CDR2 FYNNEI. The CDR3 is made up of 14 amino acids. The J segment lost 7 bases and the V segment lost 7 bases, leaving 8 bases of the junction unmatched. Here the CDR3 DNA reads TGTGCCAGCACATGGGACAGGTCTAACGGGGAGCTGTTTTTT. Its translation is CASTWDRSNGELFF.